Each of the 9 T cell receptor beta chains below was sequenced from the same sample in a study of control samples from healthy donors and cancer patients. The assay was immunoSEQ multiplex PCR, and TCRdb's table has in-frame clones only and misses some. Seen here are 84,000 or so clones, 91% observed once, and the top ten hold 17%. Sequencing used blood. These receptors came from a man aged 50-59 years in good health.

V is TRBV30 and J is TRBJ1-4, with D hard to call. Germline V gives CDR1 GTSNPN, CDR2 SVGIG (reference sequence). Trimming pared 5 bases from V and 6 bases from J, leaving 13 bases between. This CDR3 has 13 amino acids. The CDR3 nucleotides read TGTGCCTGGGCTTGGTCCGGGGATGAAAAACTGTTTTTT. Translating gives CAWAWSGDEKLFF.

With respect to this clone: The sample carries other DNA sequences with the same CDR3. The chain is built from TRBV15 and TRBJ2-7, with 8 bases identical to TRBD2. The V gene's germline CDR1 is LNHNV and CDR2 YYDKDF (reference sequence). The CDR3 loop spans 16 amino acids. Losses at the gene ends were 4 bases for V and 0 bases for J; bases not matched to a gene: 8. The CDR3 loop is CATSTSSGGVSYEQYF. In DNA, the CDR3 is TGTGCCACCAGCACTTCAAGCGGGGGTGTCTCCTACGAGCAGTACTTC.

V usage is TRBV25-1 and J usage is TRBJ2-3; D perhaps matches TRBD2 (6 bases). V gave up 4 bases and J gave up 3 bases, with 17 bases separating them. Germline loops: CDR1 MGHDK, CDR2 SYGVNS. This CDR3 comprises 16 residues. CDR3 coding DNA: TGTGCCAGCAGTGCCCCCCCCGGGGCGGGAACAGATACGCAGTATTTT. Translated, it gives CASSAPPGAGTDTQYF.

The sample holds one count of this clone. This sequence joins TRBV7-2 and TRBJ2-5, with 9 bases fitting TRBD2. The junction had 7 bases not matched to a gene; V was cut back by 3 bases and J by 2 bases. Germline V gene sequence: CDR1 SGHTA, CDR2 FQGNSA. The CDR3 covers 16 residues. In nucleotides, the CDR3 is TGTGCCAGCAGCTTCCAAGCGGGGGGCCCTCAAGAGACCCAGTACTTC. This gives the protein CASSFQAGGPQETQYF.

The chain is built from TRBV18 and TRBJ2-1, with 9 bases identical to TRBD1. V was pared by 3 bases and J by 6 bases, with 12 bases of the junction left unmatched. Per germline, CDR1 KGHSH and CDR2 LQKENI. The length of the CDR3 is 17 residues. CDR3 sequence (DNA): TGTGCCAGCTCACCCATCGGGCCAGGACAGGGGAGCAATGAGCAGTTCTTC. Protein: CASSPIGPGQGSNEQFF.

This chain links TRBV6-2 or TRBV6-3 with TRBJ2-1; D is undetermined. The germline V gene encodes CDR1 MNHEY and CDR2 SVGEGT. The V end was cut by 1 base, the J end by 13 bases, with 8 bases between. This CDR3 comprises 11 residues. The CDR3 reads CASSYYVFQFF. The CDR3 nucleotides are TGTGCCAGCAGTTACTATGTCTTCCAGTTCTTC.

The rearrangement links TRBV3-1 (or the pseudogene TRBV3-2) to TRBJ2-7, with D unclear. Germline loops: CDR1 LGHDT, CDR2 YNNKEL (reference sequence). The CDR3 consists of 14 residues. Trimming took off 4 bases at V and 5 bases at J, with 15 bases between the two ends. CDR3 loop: CASSLSRLWDEQYF. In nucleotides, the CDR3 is TGTGCCAGCAGCCTCAGCCGGCTGTGGGACGAGCAGTACTTC.

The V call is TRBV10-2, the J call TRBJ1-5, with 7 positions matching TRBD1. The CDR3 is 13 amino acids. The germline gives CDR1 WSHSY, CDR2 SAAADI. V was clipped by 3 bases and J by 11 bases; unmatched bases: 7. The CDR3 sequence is CASSDGRGKAQHF. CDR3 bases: TGCGCCAGCAGTGATGGCAGGGGGAAGGCCCAGCATTTT.

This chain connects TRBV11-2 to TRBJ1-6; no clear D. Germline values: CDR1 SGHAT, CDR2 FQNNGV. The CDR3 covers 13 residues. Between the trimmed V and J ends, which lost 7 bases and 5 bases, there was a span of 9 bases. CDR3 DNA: TGTGCCAGCAACCACATTCATAATTCACCCCTCCACTTT. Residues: CASNHIHNSPLHF.